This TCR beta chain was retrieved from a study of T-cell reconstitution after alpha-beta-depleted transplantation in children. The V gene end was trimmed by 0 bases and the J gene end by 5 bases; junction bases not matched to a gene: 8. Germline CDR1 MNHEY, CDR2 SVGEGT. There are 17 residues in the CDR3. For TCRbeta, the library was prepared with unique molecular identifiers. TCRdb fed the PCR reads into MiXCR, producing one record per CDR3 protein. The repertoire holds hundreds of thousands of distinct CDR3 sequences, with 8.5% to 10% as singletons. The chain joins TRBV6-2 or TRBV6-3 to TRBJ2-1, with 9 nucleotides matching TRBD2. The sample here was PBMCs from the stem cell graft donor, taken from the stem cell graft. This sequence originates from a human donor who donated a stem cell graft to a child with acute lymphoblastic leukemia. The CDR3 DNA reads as TGTGCCAGCAGTTACTCGATTGGTCCTAGCGGGGACAATGAGCAGTTCTTC. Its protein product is CASSYSIGPSGDNEQFF.